This T cell receptor beta chain was found in a study of CD8+CD57+ T cells in acquired aplastic anemia. About the study: DNA per sorted CD4+ or CD8+ sample ranged about 0.2 to 30 ug, averaging about 3.4 ug. Study results and limitations: Patients and controls were found to share twenty-nine CD8+ CDR3 sequences.

This clonotype was observed at least ten times. Its cognate antigen is unknown. Profiling of TCR beta VDJ combinations and CDR3 sequences used genomic DNA as template. TCRdb recomputed calls from the reads with MiXCR, one row per CDR3 protein. Among around 180,000 distinct CDR3 sequences, 60% to 70% were seen once, and the ten largest hold roughly 42%. Germline CDR1 and CDR2: LNHNV and YYDKDF (reference sequence). Trimming took 5 bases from V and 1 from J; bases not matched to a gene: 11. This CDR3 is 18 amino acids long. The chain carries TRBV15 and TRBJ2-7; 13 bases map to TRBD2. The material sequenced was sorted CD4+, CD8+, or CD8+CD57+ T cells (not recorded which) from PBMCs. This receptor was identified in a human donor in good health. The CDR3 DNA reads as TGTGCCACCAGCGAACCGGGACTAGCGGGAAGTGTATCCTACGAGCAGTACTTC. Its protein is CATSEPGLAGSVSYEQYF.